One and the same sample provided the 18 T cell receptor beta chains below, sequenced in a study of human T cells and chemical hapten exposure. Described time point: patch test 1, 2 weeks after DPC sensitization. The treatment is: therapeutic diphenylcyclopropenone sensitization with weekly scalp DPC. MiXCR, applied by TCRdb to the RACE reads, yields one record per CDR3 protein. Here the sample spans 85,000 or so distinct CDR3 sequences, roughly 10% being singletons. This material consisted of whole blood, taken in connection with sensitization to the hapten diphenylcyclopropenone (DPC). The receptors were gathered from a woman in her forties or fifties with alopecia areata. Some clones in this sample may be carry-over from other donors' samples.

Only a few counts were recorded for this clonotype. The genes are TRBV4-2 and TRBJ2-1; 8 positions match TRBD1. V shed 1 base, J shed 7 bases, and the junction held 3 bases outside the gene matches. This CDR3 contains 14 residues. Germline V gene lookup returns CDR1 LGHNA and CDR2 YNFKEQ. The CDR3 reads CASSQVTGVNEQFF. The CDR3 DNA sequence: TGTGCCAGCAGCCAAGTGACAGGGGTAAATGAGCAGTTCTTC.

At least ten counts were recorded for this clonotype. This sequence joins TRBV18 and TRBJ2-7; 14 bases are shared with TRBD2. From germline, CDR1 is KGHSH and CDR2 LQKENI. The trim removed 3 bases at V and 7 bases at J, leaving 5 bases unmatched. CDR3 length equals 15 residues. CDR3 DNA sequence: TGTGCCAGCTCACCTGGACTAGCGGGAGGAGGGGAGCAGTACTTC. It encodes CASSPGLAGGGEQYF.

At least ten counts were recorded for this clonotype. The V call is TRBV11-2, the J call TRBJ2-5, with 7 positions matching TRBD2. Germline lookup yields CDR1 SGHAT and CDR2 FQNNGV. Trimming cost V 1 base and J 0 bases; bases outside gene matches: 5. CDR3 size: 16 residues. The CDR3 protein is CASSLAPAGYQETQYF. For the CDR3, the DNA is TGTGCCAGCAGCTTAGCGCCAGCGGGGTACCAAGAGACCCAGTACTTC.

The table lists this clonotype with many counts. V is TRBV6-2 or TRBV6-3 and J is TRBJ1-1, with D tentatively TRBD1 (5 bases). With 0 bases removed from V and 0 bases from J, the gap between germline ends came to 17 bases. The germline CDR1 and CDR2 sequences are MNHEY and SVGEGT. The CDR3 is made up of 18 amino acids. In DNA form, the CDR3 reads TGTGCCAGCAGTTACTCGAGACAGCGTCCGCCTATGAACACTGAAGCTTTCTTT. Its translation is CASSYSRQRPPMNTEAFF.

This clonotype was recorded at least ten times. Written as DNA, the CDR3 is TGTGCCAGCAGCCGCCCACCGGGGACCGGGAATTTCAAGAGCTACACCTTC. Translating gives CASSRPPGTGNFKSYTF. The chain uses TRBV3-1 and TRBJ1-2, with D possibly matching TRBD1 (5 bases). This CDR3 has 17 residues. V shed 4 bases and J shed 9 bases, with 27 bases lying between them. The V gene's germline CDR1 is LGHDT and CDR2 YNNKEL (reference sequence).

V is TRBV6-2 or TRBV6-3 and J is TRBJ1-6; D unresolved. The V end lost 3 bases, the J end lost 5 bases, and 14 bases lay between the germline ends. CDR3 length: 16 residues. Germline lookup yields CDR1 MNHEY and CDR2 SVGEGT. In DNA form, the CDR3 reads TGTGCCAGCAGTTATTCGACATACGACAATAATTCACCCCTCCACTTT. Translation gives CASSYSTYDNNSPLHF.

There are a few counts of this clonotype. The V gene is TRBV29-1, the J gene TRBJ2-1; D remains ambiguous. Germline CDR1 reads SQVTM; CDR2 reads ANQGSEA. The V gene lost 3 bases and the J gene lost 6 bases, with 12 bases spanning the gap. This CDR3 spans 13 amino acids. CDR3 sequence reads: CSVDIRHLNEQFF. DNA for the CDR3: TGCAGCGTTGATATTCGGCACCTCAATGAGCAGTTCTTC.

Remarks on this clonotype: A single base separates this from a much larger clone, so it may be a read error. This chain links TRBV11-2 with TRBJ2-1, with 8 bases lining up with TRBD2. Germline V gene sequence: CDR1 SGHAT, CDR2 FQNNGV. CDR3 length: 15 residues. J was trimmed by 5 bases and V by 2 bases; bases with no gene match: 5. CDR3 sequence: CASSLSLAGDNEQFF. The CDR3 nucleotides are TGTGCCAGCAGCTTATCCCTAGCGGGTGACAATGAGCAGTTCTTC.

The J gene is TRBJ1-2, the V gene TRBV4-3, with a weak D call TRBD1 (5 bases). Germline CDR1 and CDR2: LGHNA and YSLEER. The ends were cut back, 0 bases at V and 4 bases at J, with 9 bases in the middle. The CDR3 runs 14 residues. The CDR3 nucleotides are TGCGCCAGCAGCCAAGACTCAGGGACCTATGGCTACACCTTC. This translates into CASSQDSGTYGYTF.

The chain uses TRBV20-1 and TRBJ2-1; D is possibly TRBD2 (6 bases). Germline V CDR1 and CDR2: DFQATT, SNEGSKA (reference sequence). The CDR3 totals 13 residues. Between the trimmed V and J ends, which lost 0 bases and 5 bases, there was a span of 8 bases. The DNA for the CDR3 is TGCAGTGCTAGAGAGGGACTGCACAATGAGCAGTTCTTC. This encodes CSAREGLHNEQFF.

This chain links TRBV2 with TRBJ2-1; TRBD1 matches 8 bases. The CDR3 is 15 residues long. The trim removed 6 bases at V and 2 bases at J, leaving 6 bases unmatched. Germline CDR1 and CDR2: SNHLY and FYNNEI. For the CDR3, the DNA is TGTGCCAGCAGCGAGGGACAGGCAGCCTACAATGAGCAGTTCTTC. Translation gives CASSEGQAAYNEQFF.

The V call is TRBV5-1, the J call TRBJ2-7, with 9 bases fitting TRBD1. Germline V CDR1 and CDR2: SGHRS, YFSETQ. Trimming at V came to 0 bases and at J to 4 bases, leaving 5 bases not matched to a gene. CDR3 size: 15 residues. The CDR3 is CASSLDRGQGYEQYF. The CDR3 DNA is TGCGCCAGCAGCTTGGACAGGGGGCAAGGTTACGAGCAGTACTTC.

This clonotype has just a few counts. The chain joins TRBV7-2 to TRBJ2-5; 8 bases align to TRBD2. The V gene end was trimmed by 5 bases and the J gene end by 4 bases; junction bases not matched to a gene: 9. The CDR3 runs 15 residues. Germline V gene data show CDR1 as SGHTA and CDR2 as FQGNSA. CDR3 region: CASSPGLVYRETQYF. In DNA, the CDR3 is TGTGCCAGCAGCCCGGGACTAGTCTACCGAGAGACCCAGTACTTC.

The sample holds a few counts of this clonotype. J is TRBJ1-3 and V is TRBV6-1; the D gene is possibly TRBD1 (5 bases). Germline CDR1 is MNHNS and CDR2 is SASEGT. V was cut by 7 bases and J by 7 bases, with 20 bases left in between. The CDR3 extends over 15 amino acids. CDR3 sequence (DNA): TGTGCCAGCAACGATCCGCGGGGGTTATCGAACACCATATATTTT. Its translation: CASNDPRGLSNTIYF.

This chain joins TRBV9 and TRBJ2-3, with 10 bases matching TRBD2. The germline V gene encodes CDR1 SGDLS and CDR2 YYNGEE. The ends lost 0 bases at V and 2 bases at J; junction bases unmatched: 9. This CDR3 has 18 residues. CDR3 sequence reads: CASSVVGLAGAFTDTQYF. In nucleotides, the CDR3 is TGTGCCAGCAGCGTAGTTGGTCTAGCGGGGGCATTCACAGATACGCAGTATTTT.

Only a few counts were recorded for this clonotype. V gene TRBV7-2 combines with J gene TRBJ2-3; the match to TRBD2 covers 10 bases. CDR3 size: 17 residues. Germline trimming cut 0 bases from V and 2 bases from J; bases unmatched to any gene: 5. Germline assignment: CDR1 SGHTA and CDR2 FQGNSA. This CDR3 reads CASSLATLAGFTDTQYF. In nucleotides, the CDR3 is TGTGCCAGCAGCTTAGCCACACTAGCGGGGTTCACAGATACGCAGTATTTT.

This clonotype was detected many times. The chain couples TRBV6-2 or TRBV6-3 to TRBJ2-7; D may be TRBD2 (5 bases). Germline-derived CDR1 and CDR2 are MNHEY and SVGEGT. The V end lost 4 bases, the J end lost 5 bases, and 15 bases lay between the germline ends. The CDR3 runs to 14 residues. CDR3 bases: TGTGCCAGCAGTTTCGGACTCCCTTTAGACGAGCAGTACTTC. The encoded protein is CASSFGLPLDEQYF.

This chain uses TRBV11-1 with TRBJ2-7; possibly TRBD1 for D (5 bases). V was shortened by 5 bases and J by 3 bases, with 8 bases between the two germline ends. The CDR3 is made up of 12 amino acids. Germline lookup yields CDR1 SGHAT and CDR2 FQDESV (reference sequence). The CDR3 protein is CASSTRVYEQYF. DNA for the CDR3: TGTGCCAGCAGCACCAGGGTCTACGAGCAGTACTTC.